The next 6 T cell receptor beta chains were all read from a single sample in a study of T cell responses to AZD1222 COVID-19 vaccine. Profiled with immunoSEQ multiplex PCR; TCRdb holds only in-frame clones, not every one. The sample consists of about 120,000 clones, around 83% of them appearing once. The sequencing here drew on peripheral blood, taken 28 days after the second AZD1222 dose. Receptor source: an adult who received the AZD1222 COVID-19 vaccine.

The chain employs TRBV14 and TRBJ2-6, with unresolved D. The germline gives CDR1 SGHDN, CDR2 FVKESK. The CDR3 length is 14 residues. V lost 1 base and J 3 bases, leaving 4 bases between the germline ends. Written as DNA, the CDR3 is TGTGCCAGCAGCCAAGTGTATGGGGCCAACGTCCTGACTTTC. Protein product: CASSQVYGANVLTF.

The chain couples TRBV11-3 to TRBJ2-1; 7 positions agree with TRBD2. With V trimmed by 5 bases and J by 4 bases, 8 bases remained unmatched. In germline, CDR1 is SGHNT, CDR2 YENEEA. CDR3 size: 15 residues. CDR3 residues: CASSPRTRDYNEQFF. The CDR3 DNA follows: TGTGCCAGCAGCCCACGGACTAGAGATTACAATGAGCAGTTCTTC.

J is TRBJ2-7 and V is TRBV27; the match to TRBD1 covers 10 bases. The trim removed 3 bases at V and 4 bases at J, leaving 6 bases unmatched. The CDR3 is 15 amino acids. Germline CDR1 reads MNHEY; CDR2 reads SMNVEV (reference sequence). CDR3 region: CASSFSGTGVYEQYF. CDR3 nucleotide sequence: TGTGCCAGCAGTTTTTCCGGGACAGGGGTATACGAGCAGTACTTC.

The rearrangement joins TRBV3-1 (or the pseudogene TRBV3-2) to TRBJ2-7; 12 positions agree with TRBD2. Germline V lookup: CDR1 LGHDT, CDR2 YNNKEL (reference sequence). This CDR3 comprises 14 residues. V gave up 3 bases and J gave up 3 bases; unmatched junction bases: 0. CDR3 DNA: TGTGCCAGCAGCCAGGGACTAGCGGGCTACGAGCAGTACTTC. It encodes CASSQGLAGYEQYF.

The V gene is TRBV30, the J gene TRBJ2-7, with D perhaps matching TRBD2 (6 bases). The V and J ends lost 0 bases and 1 base respectively, with 10 bases between them. The CDR3 contains 14 residues. From germline, CDR1 is GTSNPN and CDR2 SVGIG (reference sequence). The chain's CDR3 is CAWSVQRASYEQYF. The CDR3 DNA follows: TGTGCCTGGAGTGTACAGCGGGCATCCTACGAGCAGTACTTC. Using reference TRBV30 and TRBJ2-7 for the parts outside the CDR3, the full variable domain is SQTIHQWPATLVQPVGSPLSLECTVEGTSNPNLYWYRQAAGRGLQLLFYSVGIGQISSEVPQNLSASRPQDRQFILSSKKLLLSDSGFYLCAWSVQRASYEQYFGPGTRLTVT.

The chain joins TRBV5-8 to TRBJ2-7, with unresolved D. Germline V gene sequence: CDR1 SGHTS, CDR2 YDEGEE. Trimming left V 0 bases short and J 4 bases short, with 17 bases between. This CDR3 has 16 residues. CDR3 DNA sequence: TGTGCCAGCAGCTTGGTTCTTTCCGCCCGCCAATACGAGCAGTACTTC. Its translation: CASSLVLSARQYEQYF. Based on the CDR3 plus reference TRBV5-8 and TRBJ2-7, the full variable domain is EAGVTQSPTHLIKTRGQQATLRCSPISGHTSVYWYQQALGLGLQFLLWYDEGEERNRGNFPPRFSGRQFPNYSSELNVNALELEDSALYLCASSLVLSARQYEQYFGPGTRLTVT.